This T cell receptor beta chain emerged from a study of cytomegalovirus exposure and HLA in healthy donors. CDR1 is SGHRS and CDR2 is YFSETQ in the germline V gene. Trimming removed 4 bases at V and 3 bases at J, with 10 bases between. The CDR3 contains 13 residues. For this clone: The identical CDR3 is also encoded by other nucleotide sequences in the sample.

The PCR contained 60 Vbeta and 13 Jbeta primers. Sequenced by immunoSEQ multiplex PCR; TCRdb stores in-frame clones only, minus some. The sample yields fewer than 200,000 clones, about four fifths seen once. The receptor's source is a man aged 25-40 years in good health and CMV-seronegative. The chain uses TRBV5-1 and TRBJ1-1; possible D gene TRBD1, 5 bases. The material sequenced was PBMCs. In DNA, the CDR3 is TGCGCCAGCAGCACCACAGGATACACTGAAGCTTTCTTT. Protein product: CASSTTGYTEAFF. Filled out from reference TRBV5-1 and TRBJ1-1, the complete variable domain reads KAGVTQTPRYLIKTRGQQVTLSCSPISGHRSVSWYQQTPGQGLQFLFEYFSETQRNKGNFPGRFSGRQFSNSRSEMNVSTLELGDSALYLCASSTTGYTEAFFGQGTRLTVV.